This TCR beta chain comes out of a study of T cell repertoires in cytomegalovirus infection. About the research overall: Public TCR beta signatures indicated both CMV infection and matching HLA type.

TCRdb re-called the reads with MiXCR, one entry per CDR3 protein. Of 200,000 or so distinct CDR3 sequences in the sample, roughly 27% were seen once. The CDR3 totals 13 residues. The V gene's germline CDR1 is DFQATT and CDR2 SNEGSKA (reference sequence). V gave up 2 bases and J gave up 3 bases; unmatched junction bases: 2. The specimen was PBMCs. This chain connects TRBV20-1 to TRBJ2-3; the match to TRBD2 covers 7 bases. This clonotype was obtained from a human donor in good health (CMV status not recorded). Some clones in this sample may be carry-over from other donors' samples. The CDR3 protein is CSARPSGTDTQYF. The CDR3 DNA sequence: TGCAGTGCTAGACCTAGCGGAACAGATACGCAGTATTTT.